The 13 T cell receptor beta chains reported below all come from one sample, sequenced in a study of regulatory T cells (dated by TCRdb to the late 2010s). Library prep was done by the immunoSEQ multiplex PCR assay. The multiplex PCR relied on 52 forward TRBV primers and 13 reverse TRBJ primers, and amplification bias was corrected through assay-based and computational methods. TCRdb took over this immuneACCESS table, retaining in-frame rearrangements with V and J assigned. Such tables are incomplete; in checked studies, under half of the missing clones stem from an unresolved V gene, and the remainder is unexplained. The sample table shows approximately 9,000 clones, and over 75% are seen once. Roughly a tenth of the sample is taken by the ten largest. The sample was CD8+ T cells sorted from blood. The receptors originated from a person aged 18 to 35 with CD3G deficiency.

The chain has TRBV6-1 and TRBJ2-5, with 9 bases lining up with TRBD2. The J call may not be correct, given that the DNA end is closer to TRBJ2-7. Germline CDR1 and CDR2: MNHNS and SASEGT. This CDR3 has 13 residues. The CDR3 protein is CASTSGAGYEQYF. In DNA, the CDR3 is TGTGCCAGCACTAGCGGGGCAGGGTACGAGCAGTACTTC.

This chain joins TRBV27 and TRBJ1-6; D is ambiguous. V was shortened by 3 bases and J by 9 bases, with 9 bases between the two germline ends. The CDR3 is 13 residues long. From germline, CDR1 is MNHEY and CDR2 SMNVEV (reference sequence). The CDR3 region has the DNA TGTGCCAGCAGTTTGTCTGAGGGTTCACCCCTCCACTTT. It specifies CASSLSEGSPLHF.

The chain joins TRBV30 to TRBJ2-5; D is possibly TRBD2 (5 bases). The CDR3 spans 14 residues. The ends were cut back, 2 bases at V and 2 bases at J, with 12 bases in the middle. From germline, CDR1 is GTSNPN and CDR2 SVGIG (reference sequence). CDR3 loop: CAWSPRGNQETQYF. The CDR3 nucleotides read TGTGCCTGGAGTCCGCGAGGGAATCAAGAGACCCAGTACTTC.

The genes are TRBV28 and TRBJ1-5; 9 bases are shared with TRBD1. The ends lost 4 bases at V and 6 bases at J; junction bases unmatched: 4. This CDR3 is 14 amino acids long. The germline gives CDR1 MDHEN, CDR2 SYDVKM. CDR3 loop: CASSSTGGGQPQHF. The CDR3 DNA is TGTGCCAGCAGTTCTACAGGGGGCGGTCAGCCCCAGCATTTT.

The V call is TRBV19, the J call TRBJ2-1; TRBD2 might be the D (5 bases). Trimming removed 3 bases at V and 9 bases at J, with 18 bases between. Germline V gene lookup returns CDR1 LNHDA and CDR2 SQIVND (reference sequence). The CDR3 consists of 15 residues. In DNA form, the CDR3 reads TGTGCCAGTAGTATCGGTGGGAGCCCGATAGGTGAGCAGTTCTTC. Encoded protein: CASSIGGSPIGEQFF.

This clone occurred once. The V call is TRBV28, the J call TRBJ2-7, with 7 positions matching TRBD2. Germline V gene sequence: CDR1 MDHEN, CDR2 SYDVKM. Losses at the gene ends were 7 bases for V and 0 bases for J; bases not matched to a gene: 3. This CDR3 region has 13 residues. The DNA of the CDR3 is TGTGCCAGCAATCGGGACTACTCCTACGAGCAGTACTTC. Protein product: CASNRDYSYEQYF.

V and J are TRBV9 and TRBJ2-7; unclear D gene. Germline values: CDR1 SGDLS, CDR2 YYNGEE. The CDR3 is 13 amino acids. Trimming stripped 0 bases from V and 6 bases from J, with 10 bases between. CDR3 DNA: TGTGCCAGCAGCGTAGAGCCCGGATCCGAGCAGTACTTC. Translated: CASSVEPGSEQYF.

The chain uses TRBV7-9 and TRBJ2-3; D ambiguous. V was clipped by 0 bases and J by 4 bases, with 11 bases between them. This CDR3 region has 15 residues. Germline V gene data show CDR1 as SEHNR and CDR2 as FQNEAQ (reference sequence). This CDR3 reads CASSLAIGTADTQYF. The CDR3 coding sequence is TGTGCCAGCAGCTTAGCGATAGGAACAGCAGATACGCAGTATTTT.

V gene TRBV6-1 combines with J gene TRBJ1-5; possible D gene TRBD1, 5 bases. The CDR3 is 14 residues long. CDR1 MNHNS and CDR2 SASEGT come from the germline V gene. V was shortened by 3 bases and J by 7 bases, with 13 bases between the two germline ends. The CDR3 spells CASSDEGLGQPQHF. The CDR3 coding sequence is TGTGCCAGCAGTGACGAGGGACTGGGGCAGCCCCAGCATTTT.

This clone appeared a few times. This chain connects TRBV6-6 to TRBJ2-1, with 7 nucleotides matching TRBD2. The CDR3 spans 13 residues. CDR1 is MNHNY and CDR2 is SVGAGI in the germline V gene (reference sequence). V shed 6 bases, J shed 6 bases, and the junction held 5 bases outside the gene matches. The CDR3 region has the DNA TGTGCCAGCAGGGTACCGGGGGGCAATGAGCAGTTCTTC. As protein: CASRVPGGNEQFF.

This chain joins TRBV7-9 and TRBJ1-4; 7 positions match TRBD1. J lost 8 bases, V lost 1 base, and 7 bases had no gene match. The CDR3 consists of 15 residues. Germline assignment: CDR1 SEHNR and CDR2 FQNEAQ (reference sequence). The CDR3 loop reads CASSLGGGTAEKLFF. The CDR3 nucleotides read TGTGCCAGCAGCTTAGGAGGTGGGACAGCGGAAAAACTGTTTTTT.

This CDR3 reads CASSRETGEQETQYF. CDR3 nucleotides: TGCGCCAGCAGCCGAGAGACAGGGGAACAAGAGACCCAGTACTTC. The V gene is TRBV4-1, the J gene TRBJ2-5; 8 bases fit TRBD1. The ends lost 4 bases at V and 2 bases at J; junction bases unmatched: 6. Germline V gene data show CDR1 as MGHRA and CDR2 as YSYEKL. This CDR3 spans 15 amino acids.

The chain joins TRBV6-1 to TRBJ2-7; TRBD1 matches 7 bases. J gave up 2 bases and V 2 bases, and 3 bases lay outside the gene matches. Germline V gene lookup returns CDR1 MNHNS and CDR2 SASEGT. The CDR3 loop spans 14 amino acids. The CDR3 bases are TGTGCCAGCAGTGAAATTGGGACAGCCTACGAGCAGTACTTC. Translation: CASSEIGTAYEQYF.